This T cell receptor (beta chain) was profiled in a study of radiotherapy plus CTLA-4 blockade in lung cancer. General study results and limits: TCR clones originating in tumors grew in number in blood after radiotherapy plus ipilimumab.

Concerning this clone itself: Its antigen remains unidentified.

Each patient with chemo-refractory metastatic non-small-cell lung cancer was treated with focal radiation plus CTLA-4 blockade using ipilimumab. Assay: immunoSEQ multiplex PCR; the TCRdb copy retains only in-frame clones and omits some. The data contain under 95,000 clones, around 79% of them seen just once; the ten biggest clones take up over 20%. Trimming pared 6 bases from V and 7 bases from J, leaving 18 bases between. This CDR3 is built from 15 residues. The germline CDR1 and CDR2 sequences are MNHNY and SVGAGI (reference sequence). The source was peripheral blood, collected from a patient treated with radiotherapy plus ipilimumab. The chain recombines TRBV6-6 with TRBJ1-4, with D possibly being TRBD1 (5 bases). The TCR originated in a human donor with non-small cell lung cancer whose response to radiotherapy plus ipilimumab could not be evaluated. Some clones in this sample may be carry-over from other donors' samples. The CDR3 here is CASRPPGTLGEKLFF. The CDR3 DNA reads as TGTGCCAGCAGACCCCCAGGGACTCTGGGTGAAAAACTGTTTTTT.